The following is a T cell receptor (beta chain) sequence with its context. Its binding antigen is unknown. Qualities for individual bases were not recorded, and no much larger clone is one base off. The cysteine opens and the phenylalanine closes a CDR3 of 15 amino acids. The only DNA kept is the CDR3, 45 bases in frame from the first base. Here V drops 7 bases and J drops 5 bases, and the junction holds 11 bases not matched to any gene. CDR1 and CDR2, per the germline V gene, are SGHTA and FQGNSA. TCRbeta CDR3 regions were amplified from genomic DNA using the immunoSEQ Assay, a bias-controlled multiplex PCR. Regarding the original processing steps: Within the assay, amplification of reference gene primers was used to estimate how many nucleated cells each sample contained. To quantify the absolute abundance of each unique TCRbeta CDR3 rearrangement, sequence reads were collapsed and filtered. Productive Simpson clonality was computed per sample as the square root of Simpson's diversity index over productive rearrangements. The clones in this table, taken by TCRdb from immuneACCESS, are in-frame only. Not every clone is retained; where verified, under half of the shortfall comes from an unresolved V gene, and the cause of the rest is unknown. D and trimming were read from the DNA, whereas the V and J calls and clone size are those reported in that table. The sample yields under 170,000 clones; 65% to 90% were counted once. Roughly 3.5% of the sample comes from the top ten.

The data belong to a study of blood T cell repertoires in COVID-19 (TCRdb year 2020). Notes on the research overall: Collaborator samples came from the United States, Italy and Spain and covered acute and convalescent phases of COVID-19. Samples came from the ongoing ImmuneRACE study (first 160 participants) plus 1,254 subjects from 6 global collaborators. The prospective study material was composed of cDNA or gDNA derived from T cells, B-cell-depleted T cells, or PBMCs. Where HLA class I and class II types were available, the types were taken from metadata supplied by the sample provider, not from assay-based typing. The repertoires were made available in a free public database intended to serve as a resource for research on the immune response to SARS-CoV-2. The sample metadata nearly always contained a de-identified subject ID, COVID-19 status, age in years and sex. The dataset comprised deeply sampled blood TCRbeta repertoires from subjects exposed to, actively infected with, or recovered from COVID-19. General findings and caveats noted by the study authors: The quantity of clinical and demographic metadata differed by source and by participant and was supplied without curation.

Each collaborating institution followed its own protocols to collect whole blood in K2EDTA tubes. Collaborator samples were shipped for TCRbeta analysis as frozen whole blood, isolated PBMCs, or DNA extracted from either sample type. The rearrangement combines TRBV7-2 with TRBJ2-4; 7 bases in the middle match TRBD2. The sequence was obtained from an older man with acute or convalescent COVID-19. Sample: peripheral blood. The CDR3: CASKAAGTTQNIQYF. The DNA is TGTGCCAGCAAAGCTGCCGGGACTACTCAAAACATTCAGTACTTC.